A single sample is the source of the 23 T cell receptor beta chains below, sequenced in a study of cytomegalovirus exposure and HLA in healthy donors. TCRdb keeps only in-frame clones here, not all; method: immunoSEQ multiplex PCR. The data show 100,000 to 120,000 clones, with around 95% seen just once and around 0.65% held by the top ten. Sequenced material: PBMCs. Source of these receptors: a woman aged 18-29 years in good health and CMV-seronegative.

In this sample, this clone turned up once. The chain is built from TRBV5-1 and TRBJ2-2; TRBD2 agrees at 8 bases. J lost 0 bases, V lost 6 bases, and 4 bases had no gene match. From germline, CDR1 is SGHRS and CDR2 YFSETQ. There are 15 residues in the CDR3. CDR3 bases: TGCGCCAGCATTAGCGGGGCAGCGAACACCGGGGAGCTGTTTTTT. Translation: CASISGAANTGELFF.

CDR3 residues: CSVRTGLDEAFF. For the CDR3, the DNA is TGCAGCGTACGTACAGGTTTAGATGAAGCTTTCTTT. The chain joins TRBV29-1 to TRBJ1-1, with D perhaps matching TRBD1 (5 bases). With 6 bases removed from V and 7 bases from J, the gap between germline ends came to 15 bases. Germline loops: CDR1 SQVTM, CDR2 ANQGSEA. The CDR3 has 12 residues.

V usage is TRBV29-1 and J usage is TRBJ2-2; TRBD2 matches at 8 bases. Germline V lookup: CDR1 SQVTM, CDR2 ANQGSEA. V dropped 3 bases and J dropped 0; count of bases not matched to a gene: 3. The length of the CDR3 is 15 residues. DNA of the CDR3: TGCAGCGTTGACCGGGGGGGCGCGAACACCGGGGAGCTGTTTTTT. Its translation: CSVDRGGANTGELFF.

The chain has TRBV6-4 and TRBJ2-1, with D perhaps TRBD2 (6 bases). V was cut by 6 bases and J by 4 bases, with 10 bases left in between. This CDR3 region has 13 residues. Germline values: CDR1 MRHNA, CDR2 SNTAGT. DNA for the CDR3: TGTGCCAGCAGCCGGGAGCCGTACAATGAGCAGTTCTTC. Translating gives CASSREPYNEQFF.

J is TRBJ2-7 and V is TRBV27; D not certain. This CDR3 spans 13 amino acids. The ends were cut back, 5 bases at V and 3 bases at J, with 11 bases in the middle. Germline V gene sequence: CDR1 MNHEY, CDR2 SMNVEV (reference sequence). In DNA form, the CDR3 reads TGTGCCAGCAGTCCAAATCAACTCTACGAGCAGTACTTC. This encodes CASSPNQLYEQYF.

This chain connects TRBV4-2 to TRBJ2-3; 7 bases are shared with TRBD2. The CDR3 has 19 amino acids. From germline, CDR1 is LGHNA and CDR2 YNFKEQ. The trim removed 0 bases at V and 2 bases at J, leaving 14 bases unmatched. The CDR3 is CASSQEGPRLAVSTDTQYF. CDR3 nucleotide sequence: TGTGCCAGCAGCCAAGAGGGCCCCAGGCTAGCGGTGTCCACAGATACGCAGTATTTT.

CDR3 in amino acids: CASGLMGAPNTEAFF. The CDR3 nucleotides are TGTGCTAGTGGTTTGATGGGGGCTCCGAACACTGAAGCTTTCTTT. The chain recombines TRBV12-5 with TRBJ1-1; tentatively, D is TRBD1 (6 bases). This CDR3 has 15 residues. Trimming stripped 2 bases from V and 1 base from J, with 11 bases between. Germline V lookup: CDR1 LGHNT, CDR2 FRNRAP. The complete variable domain, with remaining parts taken from reference TRBV12-5 and TRBJ1-1, reads DARVTQTPRHKVTEMGQEVTMRCQPILGHNTVFWYRQTMMQGLELLAYFRNRAPLDDSGMPKDRFSAEMPDATLATLKIQPSEPRDSAVYFCASGLMGAPNTEAFFGQGTRLTVV.

The chain links TRBV6-1 to TRBJ1-2; 7 bases align to TRBD1. Germline CDR1 reads MNHNS; CDR2 reads SASEGT. The V gene end was trimmed by 6 bases and the J gene end by 1 base; junction bases not matched to a gene: 5. The CDR3 spans 14 residues. The CDR3 sequence: CASSQQGINYGYTF. CDR3 bases: TGTGCCAGCAGCCAACAGGGGATTAACTATGGCTACACCTTC.

Here the CDR3 reads CASSSLVGGGAKTYEQYF. The CDR3 bases are TGTGCCAGCAGTTCCCTTGTAGGCGGGGGGGCTAAGACCTACGAGCAGTACTTC. The V gene is TRBV7-2, the J gene TRBJ2-7; 9 bases align to TRBD2. V shed 6 bases and J 2 bases; nucleotides not matched to a gene: 17. CDR1 is SGHTA and CDR2 is FQGNSA in the germline V gene. The CDR3 has 18 residues.

The chain links TRBV4-3 to TRBJ1-6; D may be TRBD1 (5 bases). V was pared by 2 bases and J by 9 bases, with 14 bases between. The CDR3 has 15 amino acids. Germline V CDR1 and CDR2: LGHNA, YSLEER. CDR3 coding DNA: TGCGCCAGCAGCCAAAACGACCAGGGAGGTTCACCCCTCCACTTT. It translates to CASSQNDQGGSPLHF.

The V gene is TRBV7-2, the J gene TRBJ2-2, with TRBD2 matching 8 bases. CDR1 and CDR2 from the germline V gene are SGHTA and FQGNSA. Germline trimming cut 1 base from V and 7 bases from J; bases unmatched to any gene: 8. This CDR3 comprises 16 residues. CDR3 DNA sequence: TGTGCCAGCAGCTTAGAAATAGCGGGGACGCTCGGGGAGCTGTTTTTT. This sequence encodes CASSLEIAGTLGELFF.

The rearrangement uses TRBV27 and TRBJ2-5; D is perhaps TRBD1 (6 bases). The CDR3 has 15 residues. CDR1 is MNHEY and CDR2 is SMNVEV in the germline V gene (reference sequence). V lost 5 bases and J lost 3, with 16 bases in between. The CDR3 DNA reads as TGTGCCAGCAGTCCCTACAGGGAGACCGAAGAGACCCAGTACTTC. Its translation is CASSPYRETEETQYF.

The chain combines TRBV15 with TRBJ2-2; D ambiguous. CDR1 is LNHNV and CDR2 is YYDKDF in the germline V gene (reference sequence). Trimming removed 9 bases from V and 0 bases from J, with 11 bases in between. The CDR3 is 14 residues long. In nucleotides, the CDR3 is TGTGCCACATCTTGGGCAGCGAACACCGGGGAGCTGTTTTTT. This encodes CATSWAANTGELFF.

A single count supports this clone. The CDR3 bases are TGTGCCAGCCACTCCCGCCTGGGCACGCAGTATTTT. Protein: CASHSRLGTQYF. The rearrangement links TRBV11-2 to TRBJ2-3; D is undetermined. The CDR3 contains 12 residues. The germline CDR1 and CDR2 sequences are SGHAT and FQNNGV. Trimming removed 8 bases at V and 9 bases at J, with 15 bases between.

V usage is TRBV27 and J usage is TRBJ2-5; D perhaps matches TRBD2 (7 bases). The germline V and J ends were trimmed by 4 bases and 4 bases, with 10 bases remaining between them. The CDR3 contains 13 residues. Germline V gives CDR1 MNHEY, CDR2 SMNVEV (reference sequence). CDR3 in amino acids: CASSYGGPETQYF. CDR3 nucleotides: TGTGCCAGCAGTTACGGGGGGCCAGAGACCCAGTACTTC.

The chain employs TRBV7-8 and TRBJ2-7; the match to TRBD1 covers 9 bases. The CDR3 covers 13 residues. Germline trimming cut 5 bases from V and 6 bases from J; bases unmatched to any gene: 5. In germline, CDR1 is SGHVS, CDR2 FQNEAQ. CDR3 DNA sequence: TGTGCCAGCAGCGGGGGACAGGGAGCCGAGCAGTACTTC. Translation: CASSGGQGAEQYF. The full variable domain, in which reference TRBV7-8 and TRBJ2-7 provide the parts outside the CDR3, is GAGVSQSPRYKVAKRGQDVALRCDPISGHVSLFWYQQALGQGPEFLTYFQNEAQLDKSGLPSDRFFAERPEGSVSTLKIQRTQQEDSAVYLCASSGGQGAEQYFGPGTRLTVT.

V usage is TRBV6-5 and J usage is TRBJ1-5; unclear D gene. The germline CDR1 and CDR2 sequences are MNHEY and SVGAGI. CDR3 size: 15 residues. Between the trimmed V and J ends, which lost 6 bases and 5 bases, there was a span of 17 bases. The CDR3 loop is CASSLTAPGYQPQHF. As DNA, the CDR3 is TGTGCCAGCAGCCTCACGGCCCCAGGCTATCAGCCCCAGCATTTT.

The V call is TRBV7-9, the J call TRBJ1-6; 8 nucleotides line up with TRBD1. The CDR3 consists of 14 residues. V was clipped by 7 bases and J by 8 bases; unmatched bases: 7. Per germline, CDR1 SEHNR and CDR2 FQNEAQ (reference sequence). CDR3 coding DNA: TGTGCCAGCACCCAATCGACAGGGGATTCACCCCTCCACTTT. Translating it yields CASTQSTGDSPLHF.

J is TRBJ1-2 and V is TRBV5-3; 9 bases are shared with TRBD1. TRBV5-3 falls under the ORF class, with uncertain function. Trimming removed 3 bases from V and 9 bases from J; junction bases left unmatched: 15. CDR3 length equals 16 residues. Written as DNA, the CDR3 is TGTGCCAGAAGCTGCGGCGCGCGGGACAGGGTTCTGTGCTACACCTTC. Translation: CARSCGARDRVLCYTF.

J is TRBJ1-2 and V is TRBV29-1; a possible D gene is TRBD1 (6 bases). The CDR3 spans 13 residues. Germline V gives CDR1 SQVTM, CDR2 ANQGSEA. Trimming stripped 0 bases from V and 7 bases from J, with 12 bases between. Here the CDR3 DNA reads TGCAGCGTTGAAGATGGGGGAGGGGGTGGCTACACCTTC. Its protein product is CSVEDGGGGGYTF.

This chain connects TRBV5-1 to TRBJ2-3, with 13 bases that match TRBD2. The germline CDR1 and CDR2 sequences are SGHRS and YFSETQ. V dropped 0 bases and J dropped 4; count of bases not matched to a gene: 11. The CDR3 spans 19 residues. The CDR3 region has the DNA TGCGCCAGCAGCTTGGCGTTCGGGACTAGCGGGGCTTTTGCAGATACGCAGTATTTT. Protein product: CASSLAFGTSGAFADTQYF.

The CDR3 reads CSAIRRTEAFF. CDR3 coding DNA: TGCAGTGCTATCCGGAGGACTGAAGCTTTCTTT. The rearrangement links TRBV20-1 to TRBJ1-1; D not resolved. V was clipped by 4 bases and J by 5 bases, with 8 bases between them. Per germline, CDR1 DFQATT and CDR2 SNEGSKA (reference sequence). The CDR3 sequence is 11 residues long.

The chain recombines TRBV19 with TRBJ2-2, with TRBD2 matching over 10 bases. The junction had 11 bases not matched to a gene; V was cut back by 11 bases and J by 5 bases. Germline V gene lookup returns CDR1 LNHDA and CDR2 SQIVND (reference sequence). The CDR3 consists of 15 residues. The CDR3 loop reads CAVKRLAGSTGELFF. CDR3 bases: TGTGCCGTAAAACGACTAGCGGGCTCAACCGGGGAGCTGTTTTTT.